This section outlines one TCR beta chain sequence together with its context. The data derive from a study of blood T cell repertoires in COVID-19. Overall study context: Spain, Italy and the United States supplied samples that represented acute and convalescent COVID-19. Nucleic acid was either cDNA or gDNA, and it came from T cells, B-cell-depleted T cells, or PBMCs.

In the original analysis: Estimates of nucleated cell counts were drawn from the amplification of reference gene primers. Method: immunoSEQ multiplex PCR; TCRdb's copy keeps in-frame clones and lacks some. The V and J calls and clone size are taken from that table; D and trimming were inferred from the DNA. The table shows about 290,000 clones, with around four fifths occurring only once. Deletions cut 3 bases from V and 0 bases from J, with 14 bases between. The germline gives CDR1 LNHNV, CDR2 YYDKDF (reference sequence). CDR3 length: 16 amino acids. The V gene is TRBV15, the J gene TRBJ1-1; weak D call: TRBD1 (6 bases). The sequenced material came from peripheral blood. The sequence was collected from a woman aged 45 to 65 with active or convalescent COVID-19. CDR3 DNA: TGTGCCACCAGCAGGACCCCAGGGGCCCTGAACACTGAAGCTTTCTTT. It translates to CATSRTPGALNTEAFF.